Presented here are 2 T cell receptor beta chains from one specimen sequenced in a study of control samples from healthy donors and cancer patients. Assay: immunoSEQ multiplex PCR; the TCRdb copy retains only in-frame clones and omits some. The profile shows roughly 450,000 clones, around 90% of them singletons. Sequencing input: PBMCs. Receptors originate from a man between 40 and 49 years old with head and neck cancer.

The CDR3 reads CASSHDYNEQFF. CDR3 coding DNA: TGTGCCAGCAGCCATGACTACAATGAGCAGTTCTTC. The V call is TRBV7-9, the J call TRBJ2-1; the D is unclear. Germline CDR1 and CDR2: SEHNR and FQNEAQ (reference sequence). The CDR3 loop spans 12 amino acids. V dropped 5 bases and J dropped 3 bases, with 5 bases sitting between them.

This sequence joins TRBV11-3 and TRBJ2-7; 7 bases agree with TRBD2. The CDR3 totals 15 residues. V gave up 0 bases and J gave up 5 bases; unmatched junction bases: 7. Germline V lookup: CDR1 SGHNT, CDR2 YENEEA. The CDR3 sequence: CASSLDSRGGNEQYF. DNA for the CDR3: TGTGCCAGCAGCTTAGATAGCCGGGGAGGGAACGAGCAGTACTTC.